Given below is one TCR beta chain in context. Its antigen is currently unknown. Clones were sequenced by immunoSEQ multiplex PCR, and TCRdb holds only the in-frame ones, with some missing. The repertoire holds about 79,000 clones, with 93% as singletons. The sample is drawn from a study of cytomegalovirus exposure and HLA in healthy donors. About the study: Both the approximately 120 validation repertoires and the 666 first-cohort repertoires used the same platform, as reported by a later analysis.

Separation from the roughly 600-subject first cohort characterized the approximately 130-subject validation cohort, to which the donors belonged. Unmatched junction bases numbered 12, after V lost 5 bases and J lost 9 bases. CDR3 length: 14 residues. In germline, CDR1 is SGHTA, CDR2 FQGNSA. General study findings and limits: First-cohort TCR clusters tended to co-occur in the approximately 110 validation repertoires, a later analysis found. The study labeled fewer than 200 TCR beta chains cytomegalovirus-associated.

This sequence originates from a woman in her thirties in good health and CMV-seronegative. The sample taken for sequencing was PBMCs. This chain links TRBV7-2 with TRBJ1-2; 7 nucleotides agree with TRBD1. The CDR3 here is CASSPNRQGLRYTF. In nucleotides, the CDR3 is TGTGCCAGCAGCCCAAACCGACAGGGTCTTCGCTACACCTTC.